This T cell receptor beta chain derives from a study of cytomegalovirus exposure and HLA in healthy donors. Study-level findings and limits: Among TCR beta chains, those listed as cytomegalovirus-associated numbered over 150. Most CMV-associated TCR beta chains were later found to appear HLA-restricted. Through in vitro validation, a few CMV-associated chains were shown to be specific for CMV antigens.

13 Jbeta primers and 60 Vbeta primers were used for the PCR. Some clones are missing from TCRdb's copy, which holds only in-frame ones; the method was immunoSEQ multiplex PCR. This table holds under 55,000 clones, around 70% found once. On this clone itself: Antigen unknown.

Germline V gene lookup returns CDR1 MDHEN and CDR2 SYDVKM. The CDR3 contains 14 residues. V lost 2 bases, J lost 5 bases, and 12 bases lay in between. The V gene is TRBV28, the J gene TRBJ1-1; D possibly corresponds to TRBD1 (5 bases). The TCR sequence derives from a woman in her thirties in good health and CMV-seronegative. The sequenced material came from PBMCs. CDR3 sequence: CASSLRGGGTEAFF. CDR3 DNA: TGTGCCAGCAGTTTAAGGGGAGGTGGGACTGAAGCTTTCTTT. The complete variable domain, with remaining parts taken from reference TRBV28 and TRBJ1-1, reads DVKVTQSSRYLVKRTGEKVFLECVQDMDHENMFWYRQDPGLGLRLIYFSYDVKMKEKGDIPEGYSVSREKKERFSLILESASTNQTSMYLCASSLRGGGTEAFFGQGTRLTVV.